The clone carrying this TCR beta chain was seen only a few times. The CDR3 consists of 14 residues. Germline values: CDR1 SGHTA, CDR2 FQGNSA. Deletions cut 5 bases from V and 2 bases from J, with 10 bases between. The source of the sample is a study of early T cells in non-severe SARS-CoV-2 infection. Study as a whole: Bulk RNA from unsorted whole blood was sequenced; chains were unpaired.

Molecules of cDNA were individually given unique molecular identifiers that were attached to them. TCRdb re-derived calls from the 5' RACE reads in MiXCR, one entry per CDR3 protein. The sample has some 40,000 distinct CDR3 sequences, more than 4.5% seen once. The clonotype comes from an adult who was a healthcare worker with PCR-confirmed SARS-CoV-2 infection or an uninfected control (not recorded which). Sequenced here: whole blood, sampled at baseline. V usage is TRBV7-2 and J usage is TRBJ1-5; D unclear. The CDR3 region has the DNA TGTGCCAGCAGCCCTGTCTGGGGCAATCAGCCCCAGCATTTT. Residues: CASSPVWGNQPQHF.